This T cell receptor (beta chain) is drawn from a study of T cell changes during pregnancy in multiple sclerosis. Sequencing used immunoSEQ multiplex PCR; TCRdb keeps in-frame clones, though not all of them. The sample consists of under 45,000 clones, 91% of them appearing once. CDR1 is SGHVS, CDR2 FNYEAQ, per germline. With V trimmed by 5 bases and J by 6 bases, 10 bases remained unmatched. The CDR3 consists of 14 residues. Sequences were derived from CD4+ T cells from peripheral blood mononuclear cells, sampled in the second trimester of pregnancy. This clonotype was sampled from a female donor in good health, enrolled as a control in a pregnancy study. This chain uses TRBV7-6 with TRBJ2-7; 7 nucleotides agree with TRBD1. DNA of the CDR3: TGTGCCAGCAGCAGAACCGGACAGGTTAGCGAGCAGTACTTC. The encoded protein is CASSRTGQVSEQYF.